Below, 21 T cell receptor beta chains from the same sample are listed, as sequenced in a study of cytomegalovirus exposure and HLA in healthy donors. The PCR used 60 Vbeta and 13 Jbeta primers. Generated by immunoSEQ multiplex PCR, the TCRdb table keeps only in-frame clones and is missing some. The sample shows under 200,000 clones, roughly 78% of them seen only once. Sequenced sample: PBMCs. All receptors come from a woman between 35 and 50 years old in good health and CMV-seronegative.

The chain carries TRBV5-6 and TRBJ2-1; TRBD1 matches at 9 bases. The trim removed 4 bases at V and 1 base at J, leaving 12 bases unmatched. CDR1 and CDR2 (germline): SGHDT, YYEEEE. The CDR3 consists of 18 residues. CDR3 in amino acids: CASSAGQGRILSYNEQFF. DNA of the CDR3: TGTGCCAGCAGCGCAGGACAGGGGAGGATATTGTCCTACAATGAGCAGTTCTTC.

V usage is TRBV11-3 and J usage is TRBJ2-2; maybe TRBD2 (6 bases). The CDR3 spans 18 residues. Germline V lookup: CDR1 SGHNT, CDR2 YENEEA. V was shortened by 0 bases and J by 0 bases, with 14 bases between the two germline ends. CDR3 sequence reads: CASSLDPTRNANTGELFF. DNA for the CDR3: TGTGCCAGCAGCTTAGATCCGACTAGGAACGCGAACACCGGGGAGCTGTTTTTT.

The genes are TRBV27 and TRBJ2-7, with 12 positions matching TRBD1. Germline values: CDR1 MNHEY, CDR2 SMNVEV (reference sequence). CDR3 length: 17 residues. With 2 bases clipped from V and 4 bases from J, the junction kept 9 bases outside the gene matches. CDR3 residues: CASSLSWDRGPSYEQYF. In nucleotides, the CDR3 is TGTGCCAGCAGTTTAAGTTGGGACAGGGGGCCTTCGTACGAGCAGTACTTC.

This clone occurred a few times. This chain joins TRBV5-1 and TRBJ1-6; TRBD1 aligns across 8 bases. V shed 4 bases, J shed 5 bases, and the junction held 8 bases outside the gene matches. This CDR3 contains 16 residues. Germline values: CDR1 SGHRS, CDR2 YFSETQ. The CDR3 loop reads CASSRGQGADNSPLHF. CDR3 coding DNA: TGCGCCAGCAGCCGAGGACAGGGCGCAGATAATTCACCCCTCCACTTT. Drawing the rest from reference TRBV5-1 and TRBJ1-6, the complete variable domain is KAGVTQTPRYLIKTRGQQVTLSCSPISGHRSVSWYQQTPGQGLQFLFEYFSETQRNKGNFPGRFSGRQFSNSRSEMNVSTLELGDSALYLCASSRGQGADNSPLHFGNGTRLTVT.

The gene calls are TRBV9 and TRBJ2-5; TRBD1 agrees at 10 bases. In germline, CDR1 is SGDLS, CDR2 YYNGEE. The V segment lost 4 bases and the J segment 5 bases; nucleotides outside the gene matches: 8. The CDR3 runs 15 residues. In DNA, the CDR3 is TGTGCCAGCAGCCCCCGGACAGGGGGATGGGAGACCCAGTACTTC. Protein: CASSPRTGGWETQYF.

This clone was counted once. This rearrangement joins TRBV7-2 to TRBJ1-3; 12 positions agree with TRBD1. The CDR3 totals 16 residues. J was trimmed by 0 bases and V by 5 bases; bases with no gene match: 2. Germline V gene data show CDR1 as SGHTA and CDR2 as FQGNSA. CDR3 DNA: TGTGCCAGCAGCCGGGACAGGGGGCTCTCTGGAAACACCATATATTTT. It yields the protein CASSRDRGLSGNTIYF.

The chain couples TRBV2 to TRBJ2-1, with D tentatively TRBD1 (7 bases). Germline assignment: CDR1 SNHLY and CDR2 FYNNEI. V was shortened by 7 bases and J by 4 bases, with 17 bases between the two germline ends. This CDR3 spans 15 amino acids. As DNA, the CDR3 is TGTGCCAGCACTCAAGGAGGGGGCAGGTACAATGAGCAGTTCTTC. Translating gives CASTQGGGRYNEQFF.

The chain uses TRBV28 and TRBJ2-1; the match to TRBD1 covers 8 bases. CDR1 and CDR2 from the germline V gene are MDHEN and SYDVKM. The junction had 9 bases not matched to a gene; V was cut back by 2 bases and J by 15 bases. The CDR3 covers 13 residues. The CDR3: CASSLSLGQGMFF. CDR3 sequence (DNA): TGTGCCAGCAGTTTAAGTCTCGGACAGGGAATGTTCTTC.

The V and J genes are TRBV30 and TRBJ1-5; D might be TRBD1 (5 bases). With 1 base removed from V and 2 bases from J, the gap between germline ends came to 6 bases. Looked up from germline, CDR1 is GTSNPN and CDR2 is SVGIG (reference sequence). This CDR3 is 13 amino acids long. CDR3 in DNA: TGTGCCTGGAGTGGGGGGGGCAATCAGCCCCAGCATTTT. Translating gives CAWSGGGNQPQHF. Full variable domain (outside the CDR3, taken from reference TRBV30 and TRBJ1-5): SQTIHQWPATLVQPVGSPLSLECTVEGTSNPNLYWYRQAAGRGLQLLFYSVGIGQISSEVPQNLSASRPQDRQFILSSKKLLLSDSGFYLCAWSGGGNQPQHFGDGTRLSIL.

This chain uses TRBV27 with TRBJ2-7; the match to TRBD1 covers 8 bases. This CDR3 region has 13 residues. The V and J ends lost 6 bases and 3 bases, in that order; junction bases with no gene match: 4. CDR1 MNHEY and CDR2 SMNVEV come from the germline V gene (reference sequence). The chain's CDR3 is CASRSTGGYEQYF. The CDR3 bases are TGTGCCAGCAGGTCCACAGGGGGCTACGAGCAGTACTTC.

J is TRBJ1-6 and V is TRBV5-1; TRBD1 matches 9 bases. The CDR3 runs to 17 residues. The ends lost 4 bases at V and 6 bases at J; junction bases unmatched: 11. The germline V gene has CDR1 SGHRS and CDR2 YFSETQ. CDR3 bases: TGCGCCAGCAGCAGGACAGTTCAGGGACAGGGTAATTCACCCCTCCACTTT. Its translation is CASSRTVQGQGNSPLHF.

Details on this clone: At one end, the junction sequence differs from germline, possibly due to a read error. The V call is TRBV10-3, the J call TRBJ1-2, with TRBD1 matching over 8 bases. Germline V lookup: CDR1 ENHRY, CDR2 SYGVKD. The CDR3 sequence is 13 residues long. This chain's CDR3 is CAISESDRAGYPF. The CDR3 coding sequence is TGTGCCATCAGTGAGTCGGACAGGGCCGGCTACCCCTTC.

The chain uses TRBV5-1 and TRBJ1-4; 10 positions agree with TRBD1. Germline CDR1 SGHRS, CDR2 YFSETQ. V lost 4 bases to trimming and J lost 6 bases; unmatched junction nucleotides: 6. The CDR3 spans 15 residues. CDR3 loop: CASSPRTGGYEKLFF. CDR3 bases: TGCGCCAGCAGCCCCAGGACAGGGGGTTATGAAAAACTGTTTTTT.

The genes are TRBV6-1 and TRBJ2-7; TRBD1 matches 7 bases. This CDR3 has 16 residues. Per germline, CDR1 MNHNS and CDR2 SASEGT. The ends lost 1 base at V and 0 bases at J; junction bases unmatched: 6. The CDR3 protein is CASSEDDRARSYEQYF. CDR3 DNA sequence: TGTGCCAGCAGTGAAGACGACAGGGCCCGCTCCTACGAGCAGTACTTC.

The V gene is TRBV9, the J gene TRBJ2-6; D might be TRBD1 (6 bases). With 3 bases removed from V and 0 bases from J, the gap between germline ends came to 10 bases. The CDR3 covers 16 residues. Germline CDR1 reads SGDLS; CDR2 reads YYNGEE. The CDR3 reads CASSAGTNSGANVLTF. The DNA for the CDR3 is TGTGCCAGCAGCGCTGGGACAAACTCTGGGGCCAACGTCCTGACTTTC.

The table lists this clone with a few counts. The chain's CDR3 is CASSPTTGTEAFF. As DNA, the CDR3 is TGTGCCAGCAGCCCTACCACAGGGACCGAAGCTTTCTTT. This chain uses TRBV2 with TRBJ1-1, with TRBD1 as a possible D gene (6 bases). Germline CDR1 reads SNHLY; CDR2 reads FYNNEI. The CDR3 length is 13 residues. Trimming removed 6 bases at V and 8 bases at J, with 16 bases between.

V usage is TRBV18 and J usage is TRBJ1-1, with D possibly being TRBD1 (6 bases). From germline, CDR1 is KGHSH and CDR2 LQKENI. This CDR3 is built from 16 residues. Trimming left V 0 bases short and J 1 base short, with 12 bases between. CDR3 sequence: CASSPPNRVGNTEAFF. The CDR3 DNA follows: TGTGCCAGCTCACCACCTAACAGGGTAGGGAACACTGAAGCTTTCTTT.

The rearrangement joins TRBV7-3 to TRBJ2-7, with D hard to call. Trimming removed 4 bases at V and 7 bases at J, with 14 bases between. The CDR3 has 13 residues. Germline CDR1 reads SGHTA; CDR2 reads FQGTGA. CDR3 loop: CASSYRSQREQYF. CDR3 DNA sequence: TGTGCCAGCAGCTACCGCTCCCAGAGGGAGCAGTACTTC.

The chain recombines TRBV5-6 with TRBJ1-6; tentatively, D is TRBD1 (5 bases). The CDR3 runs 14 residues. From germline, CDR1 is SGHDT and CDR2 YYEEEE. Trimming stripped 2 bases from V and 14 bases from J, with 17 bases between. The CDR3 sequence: CASSLWPAGGSLHF. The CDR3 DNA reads TGTGCCAGCAGCTTATGGCCAGCCGGGGGGTCCCTCCACTTT.

The CDR3 DNA reads TGTGCCAGCAGCCTGTGGGACAGGGGCTACGAGCAGTACTTC. It codes for CASSLWDRGYEQYF. This sequence joins TRBV11-2 and TRBJ2-7, with TRBD1 identical over 10 bases. V was clipped by 5 bases and J by 3 bases; unmatched bases: 4. This CDR3 has 14 amino acids. Germline CDR1 SGHAT, CDR2 FQNNGV.

In nucleotides, the CDR3 is TGTGCCAGTAGTCTACAGGGGGCGGTGAGCATTCAGTACTTC. Translating gives CASSLQGAVSIQYF. The gene calls are TRBV19 and TRBJ2-4; TRBD1 agrees at 9 bases. CDR1 and CDR2 from the germline V gene are LNHDA and SQIVND (reference sequence). The length of the CDR3 is 14 residues. J gave up 9 bases and V 5 bases, and 8 bases lay outside the gene matches.